The source of this T cell receptor beta chain is a study of response to subunit inactivated influenza vaccine. A single record per CDR3 protein comes from TCRdb applying MiXCR to the RT-PCR reads. The sample consists of fewer than 200,000 distinct CDR3 sequences, approximately 9.2% of them appearing once. This clonotype showed up just a few times. With 0 bases clipped from V and 7 bases from J, the junction kept 2 bases outside the gene matches. The CDR3 sequence is 14 residues long. The V gene's germline CDR1 is SGHRS and CDR2 YFSETQ. The V call is TRBV5-1, the J call TRBJ2-3, with 10 bases that match TRBD2. The source of this sequence is a man between 45 and 60 years old who received an inactivated influenza vaccine. The material sequenced was non-naive T cells sorted from PBMCs, taken on the day of vaccination. In DNA form, the CDR3 reads TGCGCCAGCAGCTTGGGTAGCGGGGGGAATACGCAGTATTTT. Translating gives CASSLGSGGNTQYF.